This is a list of T cell receptor beta chains from one sample in a study of T cell responses to AZD1222 COVID-19 vaccine. Data came from immunoSEQ multiplex PCR; TCRdb stores just in-frame clones and leaves some out. Seen here are 150,000 to 180,000 clones, less than 90% observed once, and the top ten hold around 2.9%. Sequenced material: peripheral blood, taken on day 0 of AZD1222 vaccination. The origin of the receptors is an adult in good health. Each CDR3 is given with its conserved first and last residue. Each record gives: V gene, CDR3 protein.

TRBV2 CASMGRGEKLFF
TRBV6-1 CASSEEGYQPQHF
TRBV6-5 CASSVSSYEQYF
TRBV7-2 CASSVGVGETQYF
TRBV28 CASSRPNEDYGYTF
TRBV2 CASRYTGVGNSPLHF
TRBV4-3 CASSQGLGGYTF
TRBV28 CASSLGGTDNQPQHF
TRBV7-9 CASSLGEGEQFF
TRBV9 CASQGDLYNEQFF
TRBV7-9 CASSSRGGGYTF
TRBV18 CASSQGAQVEKLFF
TRBV7-2 CASSLITSSQETQYF
TRBV19 CASSIYQEPQHF
TRBV25-1 CASSEEGRGLFGAFF
TRBV6-1 CASSEAWTMNTEAFF
TRBV19 CASMVSSSYNEQFF
TRBV6-5 CASRGGGMGTEAFF
TRBV6-6 CASSQRGVNEQFF
TRBV2 CASSPQYSGNTIYF
TRBV18 CASSGTADQPLHF
TRBV29-1 CSVGPGANQPQHF
TRBV2 CASTPRPREQYF
TRBV3-1/TRBV3-2 CASSQEWGAYGYTF
TRBV18 CASSPLRTGEAQYF
TRBV27 CASSLRQTSSYEQYF
TRBV6-5 CASSYTQVGPDTQYF
TRBV10-1 CASSDQETSSTDTQYF
TRBV3-1/TRBV3-2 CASSSRLAGGEQFF
TRBV5-8 CASSLRRNDQPQHF
TRBV7-3 CASSLGAGHEQYF
TRBV7-3 CASSLAGGSKNIQYF
TRBV6-5 CASSWDRSNEKLFF
TRBV11-2 CASNLWGDRVNEQYF
TRBV13 CASSRGQGWYEQYF
TRBV24-1 CATSDPGTSGGSSYNEQFF
TRBV10-3 CAISEGRGQDTEAFF
TRBV4-2 CASSQDLKGGETQYF
TRBV2 CASSELNEQFF
TRBV11-2 CATQEAGGNEKLFF